This T cell receptor beta chain was identified during a study of T cells in Graves' hyperthyroidism and ophthalmopathy. Regarding the study as a whole: Most clonotypes expanded in the thyroid (above 0.001) were also present in blood.

TCR beta CDR3 sequences were amplified from RNA transcripts. Researchers ran a first-round RT-PCR on the TCR CDR3 using the HTBI primer set. Using its own MiXCR run on the multiplex PCR reads, TCRdb lists one record per CDR3 protein. Among just under 750,000 distinct CDR3 sequences listed, roughly a third were seen once. This clonotype occurred a few times. No antigen is known for it. Hyperthyroidism of Graves' type that showed no ophthalmopathy progression within 18 months was stable. Uncontrolled infections, other autoimmune diseases, pregnancy or lactation led to exclusion of patients. The CDR3 consists of 13 residues. CDR1 and CDR2 (germline): MDHEN, SYDVKM. V lost 2 bases to trimming and J lost 9 bases, with 13 bases between them.

V is TRBV28 and J is TRBJ1-1; D possibly corresponds to TRBD1 (6 bases). The sample comprised blood. The clonotype comes from a middle-aged woman with Graves' hyperthyroidism. CDR3 amino acids: CASSLQTGMKAFF. The CDR3 coding sequence is TGTGCCAGCAGTTTACAAACAGGGATGAAAGCTTTCTTT.